Listed below are T cell receptor beta chains from one sample, sequenced in a study of CD4 T cells in relation to SARS-CoV-2 and coronaviruses. The antigens for these receptors are not known. Here immunoSEQ multiplex PCR was the method, and the copy in TCRdb shows in-frame clones only, minus some. This table has just over 15,000 clones, just under 80% appearing once. The sequencing sample was made of CD4+ T cells from PBMCs, cultured in vitro. All receptors come from a human donor in good health. CDR3s include the opening cysteine and the closing phenylalanine or tryptophan. The D gene is left open where the match is weak. Expanded clones get a size class; other rows say once, few or many, or leave the size out.

j_call	v_call	clone_size	d_call	cdr3_aa	cdr3_nt
TRBJ2-7	TRBV18	NA	TRBD1	CASSPFRDSSYEQYF	TGTGCCAGCTCACCATTCCGGGACAGCTCCTACGAGCAGTACTTC
TRBJ2-6	TRBV19	NA	NA	CASSTRTASGANVLTF	TGTGCCAGTAGTACCCGGACAGCCTCTGGGGCCAACGTCCTGACTTTC
TRBJ2-1	TRBV28	NA	NA	CDLPDPTRYNEQFF	TGTGACCTACCAGATCCAACCCGCTACAATGAGCAGTTCTTC
TRBJ2-1	TRBV24-1	NA	NA	CATSDQTGFGNNEQFF	TGTGCCACCAGTGACCAAACAGGGTTTGGGAACAATGAGCAGTTCTTC
TRBJ2-1	TRBV12-5	NA	NA	CASGLRDRGDEQFF	TGTGCTAGTGGCCTTCGGGACCGGGGAGATGAGCAGTTCTTC
TRBJ1-2	TRBV29-1	NA	TRBD1	CSVGSGRGNNYGYTF	TGCAGCGTTGGTTCTGGCAGGGGGAATAACTATGGCTACACCTTC
TRBJ2-7	TRBV5-1	NA	TRBD1	CASSSALSGTGWDEQYF	TGCGCCAGCAGCTCGGCCTTATCCGGGACAGGTTGGGACGAGCAGTACTTC
TRBJ1-1	TRBV6-5	NA	TRBD1	CASRTGVEAFF	TGTGCCAGCAGGACAGGGGTGGAAGCTTTCTTT
TRBJ1-3	TRBV3-1/TRBV3-2	few	NA	CASSHRGTGNTIYF	TGTGCCAGCAGCCATCGGGGTACTGGAAACACCATATATTTT
TRBJ2-2	TRBV14	NA	NA	CASSAWAGRTGELFF	TGTGCCAGCAGCGCGTGGGCAGGGAGGACCGGGGAGCTGTTTTTT
TRBJ2-2	TRBV21-1	NA	NA	CASSPKTGGSYTGELFF	TGTGCCAGCAGTCCCAAAACAGGGGGCTCCTACACCGGGGAGCTGTTTTTT
TRBJ2-3	TRBV5-1	NA	TRBD1	CASSQATQGSTDTQYF	TGCGCCAGCTCCCAGGCCACACAGGGGAGCACAGATACGCAGTATTTT
TRBJ2-3	TRBV10-3	NA	NA	CAISSSRGIDTQYF	TGTGCCATCAGTTCGTCGCGGGGTATCGATACGCAGTATTTT
TRBJ2-5	TRBV19	NA	NA	CASSEMGAETQYF	TGTGCCAGTAGTGAAATGGGGGCAGAGACCCAGTACTTC